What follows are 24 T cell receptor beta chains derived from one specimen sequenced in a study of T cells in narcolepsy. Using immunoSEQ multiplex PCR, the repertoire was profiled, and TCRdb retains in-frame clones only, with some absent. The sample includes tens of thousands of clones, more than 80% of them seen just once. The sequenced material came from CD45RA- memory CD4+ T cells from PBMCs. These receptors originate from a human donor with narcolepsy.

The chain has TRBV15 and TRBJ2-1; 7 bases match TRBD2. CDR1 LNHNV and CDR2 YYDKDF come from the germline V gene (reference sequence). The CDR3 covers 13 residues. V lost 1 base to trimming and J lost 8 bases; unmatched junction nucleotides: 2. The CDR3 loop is CATSRVTSDEQFF. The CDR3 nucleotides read TGTGCCACCAGCAGAGTCACTAGCGATGAGCAGTTCTTC.

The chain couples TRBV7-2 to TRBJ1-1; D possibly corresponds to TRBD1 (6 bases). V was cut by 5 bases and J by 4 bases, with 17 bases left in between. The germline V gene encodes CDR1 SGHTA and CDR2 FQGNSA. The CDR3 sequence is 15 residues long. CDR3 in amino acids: CASSPSPTRGTEAFF. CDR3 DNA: TGTGCCAGCAGCCCGTCCCCTACCAGGGGCACTGAAGCTTTCTTT.

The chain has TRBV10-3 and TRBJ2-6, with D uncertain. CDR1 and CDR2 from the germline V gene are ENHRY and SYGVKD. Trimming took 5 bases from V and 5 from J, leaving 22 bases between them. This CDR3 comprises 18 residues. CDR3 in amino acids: CAISHSLCIQSRANVLTF. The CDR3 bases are TGTGCCATCAGTCATTCGCTCTGTATACAAAGTCGGGCCAACGTCCTGACTTTC.

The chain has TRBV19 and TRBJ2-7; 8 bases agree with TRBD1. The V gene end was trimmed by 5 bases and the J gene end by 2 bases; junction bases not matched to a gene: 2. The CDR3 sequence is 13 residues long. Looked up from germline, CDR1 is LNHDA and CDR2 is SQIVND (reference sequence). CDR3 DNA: TGTGCCAGTAGTGAACAGGGGGCCTACGAGCAGTACTTC. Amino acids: CASSEQGAYEQYF. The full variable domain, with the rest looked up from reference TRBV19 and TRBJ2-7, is DGGITQSPKYLFRKEGQNVTLSCEQNLNHDAMYWYRQDPGQGLRLIYYSQIVNDFQKGDIAEGYSVSREKKESFPLTVTSAQKNPTAFYLCASSEQGAYEQYFGPGTRLTVT.

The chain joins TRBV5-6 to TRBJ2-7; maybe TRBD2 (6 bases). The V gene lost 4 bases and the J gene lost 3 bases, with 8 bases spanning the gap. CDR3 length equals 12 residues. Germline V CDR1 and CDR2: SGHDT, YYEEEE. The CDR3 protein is CASSRDFYEQYF. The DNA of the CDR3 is TGTGCCAGCAGCCGGGACTTCTACGAGCAGTACTTC.

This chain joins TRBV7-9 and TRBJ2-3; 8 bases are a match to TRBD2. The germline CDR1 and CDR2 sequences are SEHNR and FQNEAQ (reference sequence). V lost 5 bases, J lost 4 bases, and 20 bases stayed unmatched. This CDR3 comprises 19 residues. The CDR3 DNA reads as TGTGCCAGCAGCCTAGGAGGTGGTCGTAGCGGGATGGTGGCAGATACGCAGTATTTT. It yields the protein CASSLGGGRSGMVADTQYF.

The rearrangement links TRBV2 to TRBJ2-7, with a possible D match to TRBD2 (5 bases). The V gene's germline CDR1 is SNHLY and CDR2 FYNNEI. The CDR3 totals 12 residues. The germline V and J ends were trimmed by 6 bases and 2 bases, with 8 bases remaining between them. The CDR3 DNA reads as TGTGCCAGCAGCGCTAGCCCCTACGAGCAGTACTTC. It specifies CASSASPYEQYF.

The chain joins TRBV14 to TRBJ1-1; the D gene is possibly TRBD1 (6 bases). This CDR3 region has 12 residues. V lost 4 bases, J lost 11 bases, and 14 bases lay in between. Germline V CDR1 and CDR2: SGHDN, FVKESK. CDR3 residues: CASSRIQGSAFF. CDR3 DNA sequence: TGTGCCAGCAGCCGTATCCAGGGGAGCGCTTTCTTT.

The CDR3 loop is CASSADRVGIFSEAFF. The CDR3 DNA reads as TGTGCCAGCAGCGCCGACAGGGTCGGTATATTTTCTGAAGCTTTCTTT. The chain links TRBV11-2 to TRBJ1-1, with 7 bases identical to TRBD1. V lost 5 bases, J lost 6 bases, and 15 bases stayed unmatched. This CDR3 has 16 residues. Germline assignment: CDR1 SGHAT and CDR2 FQNNGV.

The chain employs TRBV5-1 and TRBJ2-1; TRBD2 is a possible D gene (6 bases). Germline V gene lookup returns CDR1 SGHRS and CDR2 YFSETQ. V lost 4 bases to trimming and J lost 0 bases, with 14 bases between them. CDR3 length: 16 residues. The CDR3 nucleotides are TGCGCCAGCAGCCTCTATAGCGGCCTCTCCTACAATGAGCAGTTCTTC. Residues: CASSLYSGLSYNEQFF.

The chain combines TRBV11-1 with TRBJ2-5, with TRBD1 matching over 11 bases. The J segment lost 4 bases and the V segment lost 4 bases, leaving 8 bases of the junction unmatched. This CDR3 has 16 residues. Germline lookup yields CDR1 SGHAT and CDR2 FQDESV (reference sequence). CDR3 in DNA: TGTGCCAGCAGCTCCCCGGACAGGGGGCAGGGAGAGACCCAGTACTTC. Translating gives CASSSPDRGQGETQYF.

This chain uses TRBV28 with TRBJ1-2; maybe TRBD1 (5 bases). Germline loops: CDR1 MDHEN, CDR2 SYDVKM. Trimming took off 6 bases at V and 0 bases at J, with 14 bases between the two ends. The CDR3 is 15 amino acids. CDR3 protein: CASRSGGLSNYGYTF. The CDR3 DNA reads TGTGCCAGCAGGTCTGGGGGACTCTCTAACTATGGCTACACCTTC.

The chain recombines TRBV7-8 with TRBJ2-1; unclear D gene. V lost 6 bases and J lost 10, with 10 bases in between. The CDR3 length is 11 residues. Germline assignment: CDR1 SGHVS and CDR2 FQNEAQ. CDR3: CASRLAVEQFF. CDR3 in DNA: TGTGCCAGCAGGTTGGCGGTAGAGCAGTTCTTC.

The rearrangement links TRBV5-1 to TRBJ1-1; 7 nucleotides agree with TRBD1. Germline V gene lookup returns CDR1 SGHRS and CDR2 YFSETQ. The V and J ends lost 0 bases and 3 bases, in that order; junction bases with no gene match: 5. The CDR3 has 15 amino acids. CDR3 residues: CASSLAGTDYTEAFF. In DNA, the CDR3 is TGCGCCAGCAGCTTGGCGGGGACAGACTACACTGAAGCTTTCTTT.

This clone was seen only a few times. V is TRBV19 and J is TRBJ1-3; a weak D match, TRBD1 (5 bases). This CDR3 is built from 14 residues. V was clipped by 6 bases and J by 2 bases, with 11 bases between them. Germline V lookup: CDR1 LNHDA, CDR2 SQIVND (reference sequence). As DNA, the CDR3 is TGTGCCAGTAGAACCCAGGGAACTGGAAACACCATATATTTT. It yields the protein CASRTQGTGNTIYF.

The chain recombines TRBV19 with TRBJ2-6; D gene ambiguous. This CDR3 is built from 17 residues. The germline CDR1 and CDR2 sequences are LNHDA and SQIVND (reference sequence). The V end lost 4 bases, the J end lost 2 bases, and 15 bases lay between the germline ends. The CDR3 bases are TGTGCCAGTAGTACTCGAAGTAAGTCGGCTGGGGCCAACGTCCTGACTTTC. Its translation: CASSTRSKSAGANVLTF.

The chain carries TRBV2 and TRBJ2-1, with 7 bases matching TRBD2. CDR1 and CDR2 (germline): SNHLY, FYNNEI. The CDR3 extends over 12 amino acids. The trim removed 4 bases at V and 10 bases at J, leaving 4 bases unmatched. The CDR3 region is CASSVGGLEQFF. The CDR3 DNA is TGTGCCAGCAGTGTGGGGGGACTAGAGCAGTTCTTC.

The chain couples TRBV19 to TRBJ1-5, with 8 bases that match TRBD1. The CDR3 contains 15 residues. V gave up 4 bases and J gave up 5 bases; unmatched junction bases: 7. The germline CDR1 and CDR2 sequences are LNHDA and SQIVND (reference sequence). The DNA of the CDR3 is TGTGCCAGTAGTACACAGACAGGGGTGGATCAGCCCCAGCATTTT. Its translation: CASSTQTGVDQPQHF.

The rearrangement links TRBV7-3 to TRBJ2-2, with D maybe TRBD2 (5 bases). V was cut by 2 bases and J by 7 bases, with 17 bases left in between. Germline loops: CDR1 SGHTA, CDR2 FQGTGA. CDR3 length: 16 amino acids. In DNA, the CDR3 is TGTGCCAGCAGCTTATTCGCAGCGGACCTTCACGGGGAGCTGTTTTTT. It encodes CASSLFAADLHGELFF.

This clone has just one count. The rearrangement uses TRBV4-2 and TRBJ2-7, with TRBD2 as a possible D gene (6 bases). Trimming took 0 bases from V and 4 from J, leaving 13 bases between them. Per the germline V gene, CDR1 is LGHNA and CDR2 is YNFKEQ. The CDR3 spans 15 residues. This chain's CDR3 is CASSQDLGSGYEQYF. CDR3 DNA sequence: TGTGCCAGCAGCCAAGATCTCGGGAGTGGGTACGAGCAGTACTTC.

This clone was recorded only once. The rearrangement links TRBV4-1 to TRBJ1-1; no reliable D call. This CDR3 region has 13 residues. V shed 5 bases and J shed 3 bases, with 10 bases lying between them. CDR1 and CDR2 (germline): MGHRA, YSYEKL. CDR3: CASSSTAYTEAFF. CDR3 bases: TGCGCCAGCAGCTCAACTGCTTACACTGAAGCTTTCTTT.

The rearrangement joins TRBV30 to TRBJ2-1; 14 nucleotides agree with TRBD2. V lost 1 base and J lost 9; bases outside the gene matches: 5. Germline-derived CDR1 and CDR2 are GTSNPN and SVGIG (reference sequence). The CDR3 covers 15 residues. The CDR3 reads CAWSATSGRAGEQFF. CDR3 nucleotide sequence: TGTGCCTGGAGTGCGACTAGCGGGAGGGCCGGTGAGCAGTTCTTC.

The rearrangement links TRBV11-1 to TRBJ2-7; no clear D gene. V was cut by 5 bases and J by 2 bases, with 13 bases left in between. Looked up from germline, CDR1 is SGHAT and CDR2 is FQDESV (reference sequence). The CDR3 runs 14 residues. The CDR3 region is CASSLRGRTYEQYF. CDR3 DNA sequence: TGTGCCAGCAGCCTCCGTGGCAGGACCTACGAGCAGTACTTC.

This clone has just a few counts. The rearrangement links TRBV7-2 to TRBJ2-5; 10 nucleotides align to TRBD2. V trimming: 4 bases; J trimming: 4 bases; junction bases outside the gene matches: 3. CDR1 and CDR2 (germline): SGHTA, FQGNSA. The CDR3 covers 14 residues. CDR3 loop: CASSSASGRETQYF. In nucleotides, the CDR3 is TGTGCCAGCAGCTCAGCTAGCGGGAGAGAGACCCAGTACTTC.